The sequence of this TCR beta chain was determined in a study of PD-1 blockade in classical Hodgkin lymphoma. Study details: Treatment was intravenous nivolumab, 3 mg/kg every 2 weeks, until progression. Overall study results and limits: Possible causes of repertoire differences, disease activity or prior therapy, remain undefined. Later analyses included only patients treated at least 1 year post-ASCT. Prior to therapy, complete responders displayed diversity much like that of newly diagnosed patients.

The CDR3 totals 13 residues. The germline CDR1 and CDR2 sequences are GTSNPN and SVGIG (reference sequence). V lost 4 bases and J 4 bases, leaving 13 bases between the germline ends. Sample time point: cycle 4 day 1 (C4D1), after more than five weeks of nivolumab. All the patients suffered relapse after autologous stem cell transplantation, and brentuximab vedotin exposure differed. By magnetic negative selection, CD8+ T cells were isolated from the thawed PBMCs. This clone appeared a few times. The antigen remains unidentified. This table comes from immunoSEQ multiplex PCR, and its TCRdb copy is limited to in-frame clones, with some not included. This table holds 4,000 or so clones, about three fifths found once.

The genes are TRBV30 and TRBJ1-2; D remains unclear. This TCR was sampled from a human donor with classical Hodgkin lymphoma. The sample was CD8+ T cells from blood, taken before the fourth cycle of nivolumab. The CDR3 DNA follows: TGTGCCTGGATGGACGAAAACGCCTATGGCTACACCTTC. As protein: CAWMDENAYGYTF.